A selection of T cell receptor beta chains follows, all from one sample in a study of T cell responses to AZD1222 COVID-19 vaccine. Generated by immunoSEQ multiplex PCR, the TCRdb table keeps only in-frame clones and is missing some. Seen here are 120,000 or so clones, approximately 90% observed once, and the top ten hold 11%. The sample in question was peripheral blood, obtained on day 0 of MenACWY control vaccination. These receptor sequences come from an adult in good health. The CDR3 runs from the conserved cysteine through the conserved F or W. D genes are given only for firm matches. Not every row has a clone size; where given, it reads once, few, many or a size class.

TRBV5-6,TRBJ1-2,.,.,TGTGCCAGCAGCTTGGGGGCCTCTAACTATGGCTACACCTTC,CASSLGASNYGYTF
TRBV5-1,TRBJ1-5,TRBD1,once,TGCGCCAGCAGCCCCGGGACAGAAAATCAGCCCCAGCATTTT,CASSPGTENQPQHF
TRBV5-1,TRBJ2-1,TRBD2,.,TGCGCCAGCAGCTTGGCCGCATTAGCGGGGGGAAATGAGCAGTTCTTC,CASSLAALAGGNEQFF
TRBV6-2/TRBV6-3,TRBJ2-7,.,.,TGTGCCAGCAGTTACCCAGGGACCCTCGGGGTCTACGAGCAGTACTTC,CASSYPGTLGVYEQYF
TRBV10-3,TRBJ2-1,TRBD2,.,TGTGCCATCGGGACTAGCGGGACTTCCTACAATGAGCAGTTCTTC,CAIGTSGTSYNEQFF
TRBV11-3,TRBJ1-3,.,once,TGTGCCAGCAGCCCACCTGGCAGGGGAGACACCATATATTTT,CASSPPGRGDTIYF
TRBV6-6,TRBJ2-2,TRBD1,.,TGTGCCAGCTGTGGGACAGGGGGCAGCGGGGAGCTGTTTTTT,CASCGTGGSGELFF
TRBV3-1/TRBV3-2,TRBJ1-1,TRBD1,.,TGTGCCAGCAGCCTTCAGGGGGCTGAAGCTTTCTTT,CASSLQGAEAFF
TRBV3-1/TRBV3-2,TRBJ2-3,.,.,TGTGCCAGCAGCTCCGGGTGGGCAGATACGCAGTATTTT,CASSSGWADTQYF
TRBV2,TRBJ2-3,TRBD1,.,TGTGCCAGCAGAAGACAGGGGGCATACGATACGCAGTATTTT,CASRRQGAYDTQYF
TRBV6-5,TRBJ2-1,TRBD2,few,TGTGCCAACTCTCCCGGGGTAGCGGGAATGAATGAGCAGTTCTTC,CANSPGVAGMNEQFF
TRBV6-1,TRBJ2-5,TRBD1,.,TGTGCCAGCAGTGAAAGGGACAGGGGATTTGTGGAGACCCAGTACTTC,CASSERDRGFVETQYF
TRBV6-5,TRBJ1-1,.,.,TGTGCCTGTGAGGACACTGAAGCTTTCTTT,CACEDTEAFF
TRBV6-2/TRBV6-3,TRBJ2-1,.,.,TGTGCCAGCAGTTATTCCCGTAGTGTGCAGTTCTTC,CASSYSRSVQFF
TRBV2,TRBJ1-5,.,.,TGTGCCAGCAGTGAAATCGTCAGTAATCAGCCCCAGCATTTT,CASSEIVSNQPQHF
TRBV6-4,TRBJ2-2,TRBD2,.,TGTGCCAGCAGCCTAGCGGGCCCTGGTGGCGGGGAGCTGTTTTTT,CASSLAGPGGGELFF
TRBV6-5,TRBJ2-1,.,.,TGTGCCAGCAAGGCGCGCCCCGGCGACTACAATGAGCAGTTCTTC,CASKARPGDYNEQFF
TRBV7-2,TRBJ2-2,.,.,TGTGCCAGCAGCCCCAGAATTAAAGCCGGGTCGGCGGGGGAGCTGTTTTTT,CASSPRIKAGSAGELFF
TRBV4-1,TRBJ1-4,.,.,TGCGCCAGCAGCACTCGGGGGCAAGAAAAACTGTTTTTT,CASSTRGQEKLFF
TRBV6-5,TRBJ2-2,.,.,TGTGCCAGCAGTTACAGGGGTACCGGGGAGCTGTTTTTT,CASSYRGTGELFF
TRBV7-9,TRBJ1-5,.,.,TGTGCCAGCAGCTTACAAGGACATAGCAATCAGCCCCAGCATTTT,CASSLQGHSNQPQHF
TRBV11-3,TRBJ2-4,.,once,TGTGCCAGCAGCTCAGTACCTAGTGGCGGTGCCATTCAGTACTTC,CASSSVPSGGAIQYF
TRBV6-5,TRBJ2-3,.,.,TGTGCCAGCACCCCGGGTGGGACAGATACGCAGTATTTT,CASTPGGTDTQYF
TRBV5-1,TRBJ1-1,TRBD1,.,TGCGCCAGCAGCCCAGGACAGGCGTTGAACACTGAAGCTTTCTTT,CASSPGQALNTEAFF
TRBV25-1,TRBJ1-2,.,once,TGTGCCAGCAGTGAACCCGGACAGCCGGCACTCTATGGCTACACCTTC,CASSEPGQPALYGYTF
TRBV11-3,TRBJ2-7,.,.,TGTGCCAGCAGCTTAAGGGGTAGCGGAAGACCAACCTACGAGCAGTACTTC,CASSLRGSGRPTYEQYF
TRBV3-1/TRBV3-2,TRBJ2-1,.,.,TGTGCCAGCAGACCAGGGTGGAGCTCCTACAATGAGCAGTTCTTC,CASRPGWSSYNEQFF
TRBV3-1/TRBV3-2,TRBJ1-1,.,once,TGTGCCAACAGCCCACAAAGCGGTCACACTGAAGCTTTCTTT,CANSPQSGHTEAFF
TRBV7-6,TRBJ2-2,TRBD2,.,TGTGCCAGCAGCTTATGGACTAGCGGGAGAGACACCGGGGAGCTGTTTTTT,CASSLWTSGRDTGELFF
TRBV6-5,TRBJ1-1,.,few,TGTGCCAGCTCAACCCTTGAAGCTTTCTTT,CASSTLEAFF
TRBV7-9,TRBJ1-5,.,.,TGTGCCAGCAGCCCCCAGGGACTTCAGCCCCAGCATTTT,CASSPQGLQPQHF
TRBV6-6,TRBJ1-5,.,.,TGTGCCAGCATTGGAGGAGACGGACAGCCCCAGCATTTT,CASIGGDGQPQHF
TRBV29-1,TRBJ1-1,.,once,TGCAGCGTTGGACGGAACGAGAACACTGAAGCTTTCTTT,CSVGRNENTEAFF
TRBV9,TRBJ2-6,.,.,TGTGCCAGCAGCGTTCACGGGGTATCTGGGGCCAACGTCCTGACTTTC,CASSVHGVSGANVLTF
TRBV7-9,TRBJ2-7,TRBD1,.,TGTGCCAGCAGCTTGACCGGGACAGGGATCGAGCAGTACTTC,CASSLTGTGIEQYF
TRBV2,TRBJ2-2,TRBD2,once,TGTGCCAGCAGCCCCTTCCTGGGGGGGAACGGGGAGCTGTTTTTT,CASSPFLGGNGELFF
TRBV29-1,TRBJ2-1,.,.,TGCAGCGTTGGGCGTCCCCACCCGACCTACAATGAGCAGTTCTTC,CSVGRPHPTYNEQFF
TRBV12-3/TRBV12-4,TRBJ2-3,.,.,TGTGCCAGCGGGGGGAGCCGTACGGATACGCAGTATTTT,CASGGSRTDTQYF
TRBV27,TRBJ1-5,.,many,TGTGCCAGCAGTCCCGGCGGGAATCAGCCCCAGCATTTT,CASSPGGNQPQHF
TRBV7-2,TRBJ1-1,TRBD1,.,TGTGCCAGCAGCCAAAGAGGGGGCGGGAACACTGAAGCTTTCTTT,CASSQRGGGNTEAFF
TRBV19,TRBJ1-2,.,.,TGTGCCAGTAGCGTTGCTACCGGGCCTAATTATGGCTACACCTTC,CASSVATGPNYGYTF